This TCR beta chain was captured by sequencing in a study of cytomegalovirus exposure and HLA in healthy donors. This CDR3 is 16 amino acids long. Germline V gene data show CDR1 as SGHDT and CDR2 as YYEEEE. V lost 0 bases, J lost 5 bases, and 15 bases lay in between. Remarks on this clone: Its specificity is not known.

Measured with immunoSEQ multiplex PCR; TCRdb has only the in-frame clones, and not every one. The sample records a few hundred thousand clones, 75% to 90% being singletons. The study's findings and limits: The classifier, whose performance was assessed in both the original and validation cohorts, reportedly diagnosed cytomegalovirus status with high specificity and sensitivity.

The sequenced material came from PBMCs. The gene calls are TRBV5-6 and TRBJ2-1; D might be TRBD2 (5 bases). The sequence was obtained from a woman between 18 and 29 years old in good health and CMV-seronegative. CDR3 sequence (DNA): TGTGCCAGCAGCTTGGAGTCTGCTAGCTTCGACAATGAGCAGTTCTTC. Translated: CASSLESASFDNEQFF.